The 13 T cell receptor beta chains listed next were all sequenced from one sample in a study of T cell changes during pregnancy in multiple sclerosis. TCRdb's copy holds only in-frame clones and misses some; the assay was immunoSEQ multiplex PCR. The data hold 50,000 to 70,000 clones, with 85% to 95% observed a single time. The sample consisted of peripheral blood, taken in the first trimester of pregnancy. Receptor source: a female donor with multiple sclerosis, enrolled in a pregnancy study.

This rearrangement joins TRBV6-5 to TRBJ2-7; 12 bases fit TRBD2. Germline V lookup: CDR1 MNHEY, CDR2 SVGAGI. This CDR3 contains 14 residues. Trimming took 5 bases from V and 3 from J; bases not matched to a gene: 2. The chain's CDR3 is CASSRLAGDYEQYF. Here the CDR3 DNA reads TGTGCCAGCAGTAGACTAGCGGGGGACTACGAGCAGTACTTC.

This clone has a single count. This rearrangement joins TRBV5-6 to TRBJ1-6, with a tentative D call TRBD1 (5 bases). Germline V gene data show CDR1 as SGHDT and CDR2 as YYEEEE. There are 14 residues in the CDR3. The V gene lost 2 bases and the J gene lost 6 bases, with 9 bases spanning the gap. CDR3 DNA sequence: TGTGCCAGCAGCTTTAGGGGAAGTAATTCACCCCTCCACTTT. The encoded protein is CASSFRGSNSPLHF.

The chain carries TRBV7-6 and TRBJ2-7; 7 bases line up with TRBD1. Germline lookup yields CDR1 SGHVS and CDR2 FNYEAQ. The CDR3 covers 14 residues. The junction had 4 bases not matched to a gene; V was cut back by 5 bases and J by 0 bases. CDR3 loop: CASSPDRASYEQYF. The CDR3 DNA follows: TGTGCCAGCAGCCCCGACAGGGCCTCCTACGAGCAGTACTTC.

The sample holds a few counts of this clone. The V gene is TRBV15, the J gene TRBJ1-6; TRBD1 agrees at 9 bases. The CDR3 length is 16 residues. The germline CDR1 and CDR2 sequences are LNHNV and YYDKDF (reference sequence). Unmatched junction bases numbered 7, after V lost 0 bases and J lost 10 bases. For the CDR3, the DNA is TGTGCCACCAGCAGAGATTTGGGACAGGGAGGATCACCCCTCCACTTT. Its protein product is CATSRDLGQGGSPLHF.

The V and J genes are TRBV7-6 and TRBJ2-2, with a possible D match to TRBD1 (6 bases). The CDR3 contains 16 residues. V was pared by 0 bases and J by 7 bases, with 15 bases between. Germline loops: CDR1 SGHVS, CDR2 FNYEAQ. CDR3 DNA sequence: TGTGCCAGCAGCTTAGCCCCAGGGGAAAGAGGCGGGGAGCTGTTTTTT. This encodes CASSLAPGERGGELFF. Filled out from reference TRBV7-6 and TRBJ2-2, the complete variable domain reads GAGVSQSPRYKVTKRGQDVALRCDPISGHVSLYWYRQALGQGPEFLTYFNYEAQQDKSGLPNDRFSAERPEGSISTLTIQRTEQRDSAMYRCASSLAPGERGGELFFGEGSRLTVL.

As DNA, the CDR3 is TGCGCCAGCAGCTTAAACAGGCCCTCTGGAAACACCATATATTTT. It yields the protein CASSLNRPSGNTIYF. The chain joins TRBV5-1 to TRBJ1-3; a possible D gene is TRBD1 (5 bases). CDR1 SGHRS and CDR2 YFSETQ come from the germline V gene. CDR3 length equals 15 residues. Trimming took off 2 bases at V and 0 bases at J, with 9 bases between the two ends.

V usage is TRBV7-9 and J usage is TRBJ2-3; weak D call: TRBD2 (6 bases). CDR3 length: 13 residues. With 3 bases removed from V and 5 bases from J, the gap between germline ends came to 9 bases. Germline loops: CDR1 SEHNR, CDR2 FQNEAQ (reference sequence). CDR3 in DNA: TGTGCCAGCAGCTTGCTCGGGGGAGATACGCAGTATTTT. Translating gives CASSLLGGDTQYF.

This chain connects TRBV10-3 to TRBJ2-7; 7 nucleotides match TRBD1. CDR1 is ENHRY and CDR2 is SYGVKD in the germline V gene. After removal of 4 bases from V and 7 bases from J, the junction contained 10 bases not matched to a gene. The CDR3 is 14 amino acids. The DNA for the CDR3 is TGTGCCATCAGTGGGGAACAGGGGACCGATGAGCAGTACTTC. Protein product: CAISGEQGTDEQYF.

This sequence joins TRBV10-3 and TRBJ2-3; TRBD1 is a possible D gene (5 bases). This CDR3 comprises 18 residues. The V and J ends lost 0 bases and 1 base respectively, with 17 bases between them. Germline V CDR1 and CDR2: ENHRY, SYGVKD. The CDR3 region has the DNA TGTGCCATCAGTGAGTCCGCGATGGGGCAAGCCCGCACAGATACGCAGTATTTT. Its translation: CAISESAMGQARTDTQYF.

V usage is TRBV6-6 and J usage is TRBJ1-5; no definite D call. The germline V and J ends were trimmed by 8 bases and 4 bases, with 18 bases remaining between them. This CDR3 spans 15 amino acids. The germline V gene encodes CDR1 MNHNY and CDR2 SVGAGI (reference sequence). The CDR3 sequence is CASATARGQNQPQHF. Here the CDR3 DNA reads TGTGCCAGCGCTACCGCCCGCGGGCAAAATCAGCCCCAGCATTTT.

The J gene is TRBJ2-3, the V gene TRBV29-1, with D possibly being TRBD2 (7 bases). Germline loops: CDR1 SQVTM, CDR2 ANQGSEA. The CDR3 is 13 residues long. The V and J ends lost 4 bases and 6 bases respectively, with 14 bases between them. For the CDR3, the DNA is TGCAGCGTTGTCCGGGGGGCATCGGATACGCAGTATTTT. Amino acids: CSVVRGASDTQYF.

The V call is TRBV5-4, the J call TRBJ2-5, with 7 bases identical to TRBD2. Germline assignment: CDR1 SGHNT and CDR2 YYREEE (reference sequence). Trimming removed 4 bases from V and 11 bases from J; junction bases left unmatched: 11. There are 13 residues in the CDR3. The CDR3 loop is CASSDPGREEQYF. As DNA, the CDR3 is TGTGCCAGCAGCGACCCGGGACGGGAGGAGCAGTACTTC.

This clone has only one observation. The DNA of the CDR3 is TGTGCCAGTAGACAACTAGACATGTTGAACACTGAAGCTTTCTTT. This encodes CASRQLDMLNTEAFF. V gene TRBV19 combines with J gene TRBJ1-1; unclear D gene. This CDR3 has 15 residues. The V end lost 6 bases, the J end lost 0 bases, and 14 bases lay between the germline ends. The germline CDR1 and CDR2 sequences are LNHDA and SQIVND (reference sequence).